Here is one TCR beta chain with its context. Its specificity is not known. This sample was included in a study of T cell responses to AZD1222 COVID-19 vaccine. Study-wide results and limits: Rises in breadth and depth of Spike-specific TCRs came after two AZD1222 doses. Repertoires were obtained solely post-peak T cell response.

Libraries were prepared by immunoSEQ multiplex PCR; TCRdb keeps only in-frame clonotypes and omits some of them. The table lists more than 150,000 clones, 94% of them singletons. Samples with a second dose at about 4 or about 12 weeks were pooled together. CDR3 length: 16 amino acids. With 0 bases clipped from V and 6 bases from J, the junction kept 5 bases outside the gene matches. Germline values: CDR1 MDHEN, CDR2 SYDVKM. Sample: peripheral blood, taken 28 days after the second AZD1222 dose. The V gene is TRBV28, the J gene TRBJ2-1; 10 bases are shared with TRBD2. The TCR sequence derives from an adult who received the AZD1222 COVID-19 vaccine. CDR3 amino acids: CASSLWGLAGANEQFF. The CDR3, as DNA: TGTGCCAGCAGTTTATGGGGGCTAGCGGGAGCCAATGAGCAGTTCTTC.